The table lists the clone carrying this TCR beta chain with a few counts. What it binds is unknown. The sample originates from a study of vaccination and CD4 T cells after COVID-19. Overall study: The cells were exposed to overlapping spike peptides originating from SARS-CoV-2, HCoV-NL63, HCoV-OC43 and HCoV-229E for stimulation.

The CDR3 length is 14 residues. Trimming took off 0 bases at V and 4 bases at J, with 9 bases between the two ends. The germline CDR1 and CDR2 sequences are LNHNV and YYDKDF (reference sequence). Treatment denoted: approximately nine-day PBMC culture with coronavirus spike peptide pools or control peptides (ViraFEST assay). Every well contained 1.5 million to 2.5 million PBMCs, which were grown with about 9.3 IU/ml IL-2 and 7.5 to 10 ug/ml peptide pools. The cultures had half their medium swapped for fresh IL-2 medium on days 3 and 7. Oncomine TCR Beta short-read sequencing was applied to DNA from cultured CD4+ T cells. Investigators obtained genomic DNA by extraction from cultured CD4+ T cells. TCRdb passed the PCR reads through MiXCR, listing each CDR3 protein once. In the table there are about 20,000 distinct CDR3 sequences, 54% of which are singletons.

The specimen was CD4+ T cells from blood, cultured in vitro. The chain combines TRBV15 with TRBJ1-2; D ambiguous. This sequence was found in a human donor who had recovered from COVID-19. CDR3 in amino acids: CATSRDRVRYGYTF. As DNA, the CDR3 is TGTGCCACCAGCAGAGACCGGGTCCGCTATGGCTACACCTTC.